This T cell receptor (beta chain) was documented in a study of T cells in Graves' hyperthyroidism and ophthalmopathy. Germline CDR1 and CDR2: SGHAT and FQNNGV. J lost 2 bases, V lost 1 base, and 10 bases had no gene match. This CDR3 is 18 amino acids long. Regions amplified from RNA transcripts were the TCR beta CDR3 regions. Researchers ran a first-round RT-PCR on the TCR CDR3 using the HTBI primer set. One entry per CDR3 protein, called by TCRdb with MiXCR from the multiplex PCR reads. The top ten clones hold roughly 60% of a sample with a few hundred thousand distinct CDR3 sequences, approximately 23% of them seen once. Each person with ophthalmopathy scored at least 3 on the Clinical Activity Score, reached NOSPECS grade 4 or higher, and had been ill under 3 months. Exclusion followed for patients with uncontrolled infection, other autoimmune disease, pregnancy or lactation. This clonotype was observed at least ten times.

The rearrangement links TRBV11-2 to TRBJ2-7; the match to TRBD1 covers 11 bases. The clonotype originates from a man aged 25-40 years with Graves' ophthalmopathy. What was sequenced was blood. DNA of the CDR3: TGTGCCAGCAGCTTAGTCAGGAGGGACAGGGGGAAAGCCTACGAGCAGTACTTC. Its translation: CASSLVRRDRGKAYEQYF.